This TCR beta chain was observed in a study of T cell responses to AZD1222 COVID-19 vaccine (dated by TCRdb to the early 2020s). Background on the whole study: AZD1222 recipients given second doses at about 4 weeks or at about 12 weeks were pooled, since spike-specific TCR depth and breadth were not found to differ between the two schedules. A total of approximately 240 trial participants underwent TCR sequencing, of whom roughly 210 received two doses of AZD1222 and about 26 received two doses of the MenACWY control vaccine. Trial participants were enrolled by age into subgroups of 18-55, 56-69 and 70-plus years, and roughly 160, 29 and 62 TCR-sequenced participants, respectively, were included in these subgroups. Broader findings and caveats from the paper: Spike-specific TCR breadth and depth rose significantly after two AZD1222 doses compared with day 0 and with MenACWY recipients. Participants were mostly white British and included more females than males, and it was suggested by the authors that clonal diversity may have been underestimated. Conclusions about previously exposed vaccinees are limited, since just five to seven AZD1222 recipients were seropositive for SARS-CoV-2 at baseline. Vaccine-associated CD4 TCRs spanned the whole spike protein, with dominant responses in regions 160-218 and 743-854. Nearly half of unique spike-specific TCRs reportedly recognized epitopes outside regions mutated in the B.1.351 and B.1.1.7 variants. Because no samples from the day 14 peak response were available, repertoires could be characterized only after the peak T cell response. In the small 56-69-year group, the increase in depth fell short of significance, most likely because of low power.

The CDR3 regions of human TCRbeta chains were analyzed by immunosequencing. On the study's bioinformatics: TCRs in the repertoires were matched against a reference library of SARS-CoV-2-specific TCRs that had been generated with the MIRA antigen-specificity platform. Breadth was defined as the fraction of unique TCRs that were SARS-CoV-2-associated, and depth was defined as the fraction of total T cells that were SARS-CoV-2-associated. Using the MIRA data, each spike-specific TCR was assigned both to the spike region to which the TCR was reactive and to a CD4 or CD8 class. Log10-transformed breadth and depth values were compared by one-way ANOVA with Sidak's multiple comparisons tests. In TCRdb, the immuneACCESS table is reduced to in-frame sequences with V and J assigned. These tables do not hold every clone; where another copy was compared, an unresolved V gene accounts for under half, and the others remain unexplained. V and J calls and clone size are those listed in that table; D and trimming were worked out from the DNA. Recorded for this sample are approximately 80,000 clones; 85% to 90% of them occurred a single time. More than 5% of the sample rests with the top ten.

According to the study, the label for this sample's time point signals: baseline before first vaccination. The vaccinee samples were drawn from two UK trials, COV001 and COV002, one of which was a single-blind randomized controlled phase 2/3 trial testing AZD1222 (ChAdOx1 nCoV-19) in healthy adults. For TCRbeta chain sequencing, PBMC samples from trial participants were taken at day 0 and at day 28 after the second dose. A note on this clone: Its antigen target is currently unknown. No base quality information exists; no much larger clone differs at one position.

Sequenced here: peripheral blood, sampled on day 0 of AZD1222 vaccination. The receptor's source is an adult in good health.

The sequenced DNA: TGTGCCAGCAGCTTTGCGGGGGGCTATGGCTACACCTTC. Its translation reads: CASSFAGGYGYTF. The V and J segments used are TRBV7-3 and TRBJ1-2, and TRBD1 may be the D gene, going by 5 matching bases. The germline ends are 9 bases apart after V is trimmed by 3 bases and J by 4 bases. Including cysteine and phenylalanine, the CDR3 has 13 amino acids. Only the CDR3 region is kept as DNA, spanning 39 bases read in frame from base 1. Taken from the germline V gene, the CDR1 and CDR2 loops are SGHTA and FQGTGA.